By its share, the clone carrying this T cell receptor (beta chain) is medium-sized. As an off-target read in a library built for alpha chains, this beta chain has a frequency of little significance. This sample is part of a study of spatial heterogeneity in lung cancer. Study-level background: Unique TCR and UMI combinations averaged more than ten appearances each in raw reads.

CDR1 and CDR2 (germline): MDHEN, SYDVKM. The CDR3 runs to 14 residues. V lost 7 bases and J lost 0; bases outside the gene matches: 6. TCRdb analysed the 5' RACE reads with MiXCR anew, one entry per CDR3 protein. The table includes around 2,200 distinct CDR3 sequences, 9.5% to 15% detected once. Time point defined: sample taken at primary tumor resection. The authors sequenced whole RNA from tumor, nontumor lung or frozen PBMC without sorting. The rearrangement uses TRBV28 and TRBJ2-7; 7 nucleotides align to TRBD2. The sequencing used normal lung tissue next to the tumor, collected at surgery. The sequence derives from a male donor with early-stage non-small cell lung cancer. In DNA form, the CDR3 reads TGTGCCAGCAAGGACACGGGGGGCTCCTACGAGCAGTACTTC. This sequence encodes CASKDTGGSYEQYF.